This T cell receptor (beta chain) was captured in a study of blood T cell repertoires in COVID-19. Turning to the study itself: Sites in the United States, Italy and Spain provided acute and convalescent COVID-19 samples.

This clone was observed at least ten times. Exposed participants encountered a COVID-19 case during the 2 weeks preceding study entry. The authors' processing: Counts of nucleated cells, estimated from reference gene primer amplification, were obtained. Assay used: immunoSEQ multiplex PCR; TCRdb lists only in-frame clones, some missing. From that table come the V and J calls and clone size; the DNA was used to work out D and trimming. This table has 180,000 or so clones, nearly 80% appearing once. The specimen sequenced was PBMCs or T cells enriched from blood (not recorded which). The clonotype originates from a man between 60 and 75 years old who had been exposed to COVID-19.

The DNA of the CDR3 is TGTGCCAGCCTGGGGGGGCAGGTCTACGAGCAGTACTTC. This encodes CASLGGQVYEQYF. This chain uses TRBV2 with TRBJ2-7; maybe TRBD2 (7 bases). The germline V gene has CDR1 SNHLY and CDR2 FYNNEI. Trimming took off 8 bases at V and 3 bases at J, with 14 bases between the two ends. This CDR3 has 13 amino acids.